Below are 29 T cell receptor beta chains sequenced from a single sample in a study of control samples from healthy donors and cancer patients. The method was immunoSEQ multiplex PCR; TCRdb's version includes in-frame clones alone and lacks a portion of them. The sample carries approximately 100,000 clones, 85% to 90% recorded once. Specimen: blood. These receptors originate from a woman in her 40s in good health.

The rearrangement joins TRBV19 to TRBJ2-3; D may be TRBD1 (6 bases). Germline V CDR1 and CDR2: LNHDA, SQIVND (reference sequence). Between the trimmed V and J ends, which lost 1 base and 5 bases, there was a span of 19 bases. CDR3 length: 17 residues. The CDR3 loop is CASSIGWTVQREDTQYF. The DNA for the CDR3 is TGTGCCAGTAGTATAGGTTGGACAGTCCAACGGGAAGATACGCAGTATTTT. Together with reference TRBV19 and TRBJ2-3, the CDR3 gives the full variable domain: DGGITQSPKYLFRKEGQNVTLSCEQNLNHDAMYWYRQDPGQGLRLIYYSQIVNDFQKGDIAEGYSVSREKKESFPLTVTSAQKNPTAFYLCASSIGWTVQREDTQYFGPGTRLTVL.

The CDR3 DNA is TGTGCCAGCAGCTTGGGGGCGTCGGGGGTTGGAGATACGCAGTATTTT. This codes for CASSLGASGVGDTQYF. The chain is built from TRBV5-5 and TRBJ2-3; perhaps TRBD2 as D (6 bases). This CDR3 has 16 amino acids. Looked up from germline, CDR1 is SGHKS and CDR2 is YYEKEE (reference sequence). Trimming shortened V by 0 bases and J by 5 bases, and 16 bases separated the two germline ends.

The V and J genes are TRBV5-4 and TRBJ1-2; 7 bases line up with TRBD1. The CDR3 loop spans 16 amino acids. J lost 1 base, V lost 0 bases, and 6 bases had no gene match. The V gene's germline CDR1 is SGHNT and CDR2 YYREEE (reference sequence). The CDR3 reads CASSLVEGALNYGYTF. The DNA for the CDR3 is TGTGCCAGCAGCTTGGTGGAGGGGGCGCTTAACTATGGCTACACCTTC.

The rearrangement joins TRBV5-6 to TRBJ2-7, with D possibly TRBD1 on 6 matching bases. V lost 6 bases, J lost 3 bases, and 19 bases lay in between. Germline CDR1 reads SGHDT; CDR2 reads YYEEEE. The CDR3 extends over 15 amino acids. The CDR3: CASNPSSRGNYEQYF. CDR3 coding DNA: TGTGCCAGCAACCCCTCATCCAGGGGAAACTACGAGCAGTACTTC. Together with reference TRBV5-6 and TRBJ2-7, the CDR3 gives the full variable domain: DAGVTQSPTHLIKTRGQQVTLRCSPKSGHDTVSWYQQALGQGPQFIFQYYEEEERQRGNFPDRFSGHQFPNYSSELNVNALLLGDSALYLCASNPSSRGNYEQYFGPGTRLTVT.

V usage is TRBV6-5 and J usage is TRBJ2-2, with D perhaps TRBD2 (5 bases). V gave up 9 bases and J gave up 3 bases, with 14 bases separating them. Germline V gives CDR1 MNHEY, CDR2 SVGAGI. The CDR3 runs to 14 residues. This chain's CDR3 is CASRISGDTGELFF. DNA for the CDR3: TGTGCCAGTAGAATCTCCGGGGACACCGGGGAGCTGTTTTTT.

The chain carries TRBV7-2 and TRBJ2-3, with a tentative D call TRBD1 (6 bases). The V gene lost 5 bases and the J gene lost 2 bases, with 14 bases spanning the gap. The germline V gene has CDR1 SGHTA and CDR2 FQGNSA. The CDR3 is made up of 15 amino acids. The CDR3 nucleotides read TGTGCCAGCAGCGGACGCCGGGACAACACAGATACGCAGTATTTT. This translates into CASSGRRDNTDTQYF.

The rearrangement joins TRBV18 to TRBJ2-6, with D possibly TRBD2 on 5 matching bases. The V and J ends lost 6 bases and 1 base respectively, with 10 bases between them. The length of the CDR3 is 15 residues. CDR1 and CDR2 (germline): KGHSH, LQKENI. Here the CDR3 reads CASSQGGSGANVLTF. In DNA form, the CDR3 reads TGTGCCAGCTCCCAAGGAGGATCTGGGGCCAACGTCCTGACTTTC.

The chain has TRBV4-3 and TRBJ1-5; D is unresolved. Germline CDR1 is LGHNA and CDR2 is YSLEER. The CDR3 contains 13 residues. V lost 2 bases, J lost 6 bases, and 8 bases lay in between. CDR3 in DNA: TGCGCCAGCAGCCAATCGCTTGGTCAGCCCCAGCATTTT. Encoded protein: CASSQSLGQPQHF.

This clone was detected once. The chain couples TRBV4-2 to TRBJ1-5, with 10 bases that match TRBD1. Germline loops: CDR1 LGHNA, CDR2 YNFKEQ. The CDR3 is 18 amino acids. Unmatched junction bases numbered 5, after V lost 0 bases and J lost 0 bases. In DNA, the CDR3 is TGTGCCAGCAGCCAAGACTCGGACAGGGGGAATAGCAATCAGCCCCAGCATTTT. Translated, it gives CASSQDSDRGNSNQPQHF.

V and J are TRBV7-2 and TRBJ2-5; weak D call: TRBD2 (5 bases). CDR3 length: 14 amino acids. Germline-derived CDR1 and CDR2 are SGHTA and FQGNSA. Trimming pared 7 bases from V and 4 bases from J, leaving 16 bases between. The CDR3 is CASTYLGRGETQYF. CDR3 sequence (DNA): TGTGCCAGCACCTACTTGGGCCGGGGAGAGACCCAGTACTTC.

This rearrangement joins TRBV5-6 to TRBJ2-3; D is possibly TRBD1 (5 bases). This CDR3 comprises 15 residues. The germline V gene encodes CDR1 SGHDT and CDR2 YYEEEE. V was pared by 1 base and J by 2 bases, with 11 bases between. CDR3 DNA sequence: TGTGCCAGCAGCTTGTGGGCAGGGTACACAGATACGCAGTATTTT. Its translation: CASSLWAGYTDTQYF. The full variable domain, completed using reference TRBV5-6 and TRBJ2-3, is DAGVTQSPTHLIKTRGQQVTLRCSPKSGHDTVSWYQQALGQGPQFIFQYYEEEERQRGNFPDRFSGHQFPNYSSELNVNALLLGDSALYLCASSLWAGYTDTQYFGPGTRLTVL.

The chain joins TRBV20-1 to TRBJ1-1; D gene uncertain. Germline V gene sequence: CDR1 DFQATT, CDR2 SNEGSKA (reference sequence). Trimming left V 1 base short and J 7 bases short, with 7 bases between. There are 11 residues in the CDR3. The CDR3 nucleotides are TGCAGTGCTAGAGCCCGGGGTGAAGCTTTCTTT. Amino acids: CSARARGEAFF.

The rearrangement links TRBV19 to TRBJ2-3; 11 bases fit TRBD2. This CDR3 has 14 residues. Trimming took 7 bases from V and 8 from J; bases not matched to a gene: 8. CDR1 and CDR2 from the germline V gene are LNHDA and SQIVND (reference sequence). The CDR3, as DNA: TGTGCCAGTAAGGTTGGGACTAGCGGTGGTACGCAGTATTTT. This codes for CASKVGTSGGTQYF.

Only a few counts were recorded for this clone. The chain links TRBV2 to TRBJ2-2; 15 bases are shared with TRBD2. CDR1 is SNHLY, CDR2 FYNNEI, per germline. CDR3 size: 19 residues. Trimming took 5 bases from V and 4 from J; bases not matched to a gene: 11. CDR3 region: CASSHLGLAGGLSTGELFF. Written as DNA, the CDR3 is TGTGCCAGCAGTCACCTTGGACTAGCGGGGGGGCTGAGCACCGGGGAGCTGTTTTTT.

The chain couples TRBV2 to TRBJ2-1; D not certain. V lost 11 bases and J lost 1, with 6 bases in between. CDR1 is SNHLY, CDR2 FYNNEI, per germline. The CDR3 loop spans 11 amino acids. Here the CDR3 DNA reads TGTGCCGCTCATTCCTACAATGAGCAGTTCTTC. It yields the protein CAAHSYNEQFF.

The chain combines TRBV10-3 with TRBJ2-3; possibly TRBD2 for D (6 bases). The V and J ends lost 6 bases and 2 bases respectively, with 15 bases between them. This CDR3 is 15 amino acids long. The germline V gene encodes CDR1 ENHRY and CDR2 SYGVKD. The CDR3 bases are TGTGCCATCAGCCTAAATCAGCGGGTCACAGATACGCAGTATTTT. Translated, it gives CAISLNQRVTDTQYF.

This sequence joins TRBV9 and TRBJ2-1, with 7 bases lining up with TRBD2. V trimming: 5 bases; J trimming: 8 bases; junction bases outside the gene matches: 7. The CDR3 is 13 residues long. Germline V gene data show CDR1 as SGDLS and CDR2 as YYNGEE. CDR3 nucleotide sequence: TGTGCCAGCAGTGACGGGGAGGGCGATGAGCAGTTCTTC. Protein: CASSDGEGDEQFF. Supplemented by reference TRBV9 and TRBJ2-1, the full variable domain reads DSGVTQTPKHLITATGQRVTLRCSPRSGDLSVYWYQQSLDQGLQFLIQYYNGEERAKGNILERFSAQQFPDLHSELNLSSLELGDSALYFCASSDGEGDEQFFGPGTRLTVL.

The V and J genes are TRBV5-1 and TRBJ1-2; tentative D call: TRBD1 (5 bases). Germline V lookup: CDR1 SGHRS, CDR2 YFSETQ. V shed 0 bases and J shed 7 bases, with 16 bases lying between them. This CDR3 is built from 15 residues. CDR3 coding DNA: TGCGCCAGCAGCTTGGGGGACGCAAGTAGTGGTGGCTACACCTTC. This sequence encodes CASSLGDASSGGYTF.

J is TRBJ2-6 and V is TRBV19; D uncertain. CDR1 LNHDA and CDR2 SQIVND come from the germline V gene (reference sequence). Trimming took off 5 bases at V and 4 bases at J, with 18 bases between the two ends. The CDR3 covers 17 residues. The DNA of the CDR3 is TGTGCCAGTAGTTCCGCCTTCAAAGGTACCGGGGCCAACGTCCTGACTTTC. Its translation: CASSSAFKGTGANVLTF.

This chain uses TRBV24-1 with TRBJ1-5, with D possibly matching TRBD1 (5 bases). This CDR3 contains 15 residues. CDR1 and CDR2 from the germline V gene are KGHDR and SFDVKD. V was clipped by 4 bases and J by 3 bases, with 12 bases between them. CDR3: CATSDRDRYNQPQHF. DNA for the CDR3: TGTGCCACCAGTGACCGCGACAGATACAATCAGCCCCAGCATTTT.

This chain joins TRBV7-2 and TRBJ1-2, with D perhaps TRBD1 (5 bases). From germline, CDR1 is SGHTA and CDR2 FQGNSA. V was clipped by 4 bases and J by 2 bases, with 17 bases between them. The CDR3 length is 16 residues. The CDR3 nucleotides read TGTGCCAGCAGCTACCGGTGGGCAGGGCGGAACTATGGCTACACCTTC. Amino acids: CASSYRWAGRNYGYTF.

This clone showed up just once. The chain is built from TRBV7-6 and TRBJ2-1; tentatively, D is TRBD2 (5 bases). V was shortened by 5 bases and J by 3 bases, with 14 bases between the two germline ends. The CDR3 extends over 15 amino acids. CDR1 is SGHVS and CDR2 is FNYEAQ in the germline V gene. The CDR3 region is CASSPTRDNYNEQFF. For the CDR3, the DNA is TGTGCCAGCAGCCCGACGAGGGATAACTACAATGAGCAGTTCTTC. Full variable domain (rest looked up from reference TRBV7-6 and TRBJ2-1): GAGVSQSPRYKVTKRGQDVALRCDPISGHVSLYWYRQALGQGPEFLTYFNYEAQQDKSGLPNDRFSAERPEGSISTLTIQRTEQRDSAMYRCASSPTRDNYNEQFFGPGTRLTVL.

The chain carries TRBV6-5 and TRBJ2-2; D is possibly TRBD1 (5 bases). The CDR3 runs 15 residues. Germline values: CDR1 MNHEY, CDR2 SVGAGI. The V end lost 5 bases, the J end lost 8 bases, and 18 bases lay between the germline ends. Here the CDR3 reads CASSHEARGWGELFF. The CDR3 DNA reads TGTGCCAGCAGTCATGAGGCTAGGGGATGGGGGGAGCTGTTTTTT.

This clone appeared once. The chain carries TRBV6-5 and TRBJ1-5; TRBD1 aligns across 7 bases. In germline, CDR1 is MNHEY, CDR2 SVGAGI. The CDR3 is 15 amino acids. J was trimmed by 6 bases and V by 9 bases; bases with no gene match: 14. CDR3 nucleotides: TGTGCCAGTTTGGGACAGCGAAGTTCTGTTCAGCCCCAGCATTTT. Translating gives CASLGQRSSVQPQHF.

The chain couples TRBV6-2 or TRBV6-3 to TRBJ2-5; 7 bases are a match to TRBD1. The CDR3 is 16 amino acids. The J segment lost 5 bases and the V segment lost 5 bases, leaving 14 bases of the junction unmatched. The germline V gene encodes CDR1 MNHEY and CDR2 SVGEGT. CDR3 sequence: CASSRPLQGYWETQYF. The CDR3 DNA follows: TGTGCCAGCAGTCGACCATTACAGGGGTATTGGGAGACCCAGTACTTC.

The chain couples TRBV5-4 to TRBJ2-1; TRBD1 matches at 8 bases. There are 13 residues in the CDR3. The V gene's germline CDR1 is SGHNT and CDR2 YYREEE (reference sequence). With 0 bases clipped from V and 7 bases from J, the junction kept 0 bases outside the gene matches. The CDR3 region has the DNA TGTGCCAGCAGCTTGGACAGGGGGAATGAGCAGTTCTTC. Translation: CASSLDRGNEQFF. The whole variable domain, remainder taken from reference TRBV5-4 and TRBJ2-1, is ETGVTQSPTHLIKTRGQQVTLRCSSQSGHNTVSWYQQALGQGPQFIFQYYREEENGRGNFPPRFSGLQFPNYSSELNVNALELDDSALYLCASSLDRGNEQFFGPGTRLTVL.

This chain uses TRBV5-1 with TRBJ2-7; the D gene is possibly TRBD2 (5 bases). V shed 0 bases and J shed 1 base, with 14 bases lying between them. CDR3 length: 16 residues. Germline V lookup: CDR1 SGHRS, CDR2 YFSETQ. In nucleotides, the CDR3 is TGCGCCAGCAGCTTGGGGCCGAGGGCAATGTCCTACGAGCAGTACTTC. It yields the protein CASSLGPRAMSYEQYF.

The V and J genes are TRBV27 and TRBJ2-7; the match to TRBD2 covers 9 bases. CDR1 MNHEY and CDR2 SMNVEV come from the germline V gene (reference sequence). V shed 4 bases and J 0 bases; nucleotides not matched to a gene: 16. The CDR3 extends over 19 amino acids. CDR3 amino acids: CASSSRQRGVPQSSYEQYF. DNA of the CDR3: TGTGCCAGCAGTTCCCGCCAGCGGGGGGTCCCGCAAAGCTCCTACGAGCAGTACTTC.

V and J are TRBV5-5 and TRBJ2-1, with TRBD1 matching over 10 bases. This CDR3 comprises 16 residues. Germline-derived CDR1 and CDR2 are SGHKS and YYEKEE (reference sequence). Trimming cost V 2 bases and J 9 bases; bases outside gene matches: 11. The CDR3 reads CASSFPAGQGFSEQFF. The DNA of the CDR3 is TGTGCCAGCAGCTTCCCCGCGGGACAGGGGTTTAGTGAGCAGTTCTTC.